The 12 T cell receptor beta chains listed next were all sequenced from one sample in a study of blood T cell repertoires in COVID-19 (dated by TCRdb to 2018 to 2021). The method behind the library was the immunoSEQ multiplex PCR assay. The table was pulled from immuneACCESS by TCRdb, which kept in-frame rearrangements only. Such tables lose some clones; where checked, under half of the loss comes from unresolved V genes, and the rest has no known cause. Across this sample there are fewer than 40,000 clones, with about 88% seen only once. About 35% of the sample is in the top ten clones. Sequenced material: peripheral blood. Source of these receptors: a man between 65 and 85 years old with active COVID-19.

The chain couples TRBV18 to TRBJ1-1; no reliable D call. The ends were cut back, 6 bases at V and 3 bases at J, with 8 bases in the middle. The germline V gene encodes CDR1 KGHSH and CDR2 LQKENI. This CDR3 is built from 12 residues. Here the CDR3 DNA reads TGTGCCAGCTCTCCGGGATACACTGAAGCTTTCTTT. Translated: CASSPGYTEAFF.

CDR3 DNA: TGTGCCAGCAGCGCGACAGCTCATTCCTACCAAAGCACAGATACGCAGTATTTT. Encoded protein: CASSATAHSYQSTDTQYF. The chain is built from TRBV9 and TRBJ2-3, with D maybe TRBD1 (5 bases). V was shortened by 3 bases and J by 0 bases, with 20 bases between the two germline ends. Germline V CDR1 and CDR2: SGDLS, YYNGEE. The CDR3 totals 18 residues.

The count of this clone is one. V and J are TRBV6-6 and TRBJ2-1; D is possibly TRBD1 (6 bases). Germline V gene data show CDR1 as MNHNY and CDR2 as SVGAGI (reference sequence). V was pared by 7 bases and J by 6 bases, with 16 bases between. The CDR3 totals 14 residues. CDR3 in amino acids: CASNVRGVGNEQFF. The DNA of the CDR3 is TGTGCCAGCAACGTCAGGGGTGTGGGCAATGAGCAGTTCTTC.

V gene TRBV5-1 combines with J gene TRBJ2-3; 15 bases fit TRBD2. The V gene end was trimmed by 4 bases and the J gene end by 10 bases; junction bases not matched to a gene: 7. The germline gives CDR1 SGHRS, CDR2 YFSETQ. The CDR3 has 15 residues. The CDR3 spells CASSAGLAGGESQYF. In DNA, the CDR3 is TGCGCCAGCAGCGCGGGACTAGCGGGAGGAGAATCGCAGTATTTT.

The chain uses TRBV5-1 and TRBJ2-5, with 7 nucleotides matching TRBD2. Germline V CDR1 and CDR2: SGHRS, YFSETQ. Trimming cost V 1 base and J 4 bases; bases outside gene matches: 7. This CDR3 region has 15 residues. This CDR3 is CASSLMRGSRETQYF. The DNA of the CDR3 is TGCGCCAGCAGCTTGATGCGGGGGAGCAGAGAGACCCAGTACTTC.

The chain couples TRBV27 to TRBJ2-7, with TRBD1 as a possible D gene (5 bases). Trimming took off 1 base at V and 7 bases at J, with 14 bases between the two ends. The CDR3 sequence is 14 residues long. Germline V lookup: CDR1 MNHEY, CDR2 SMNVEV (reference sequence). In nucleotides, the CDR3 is TGTGCCAGCAGTTTATGGCAGGGAAGCTCGGAGCAGTACTTC. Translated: CASSLWQGSSEQYF.

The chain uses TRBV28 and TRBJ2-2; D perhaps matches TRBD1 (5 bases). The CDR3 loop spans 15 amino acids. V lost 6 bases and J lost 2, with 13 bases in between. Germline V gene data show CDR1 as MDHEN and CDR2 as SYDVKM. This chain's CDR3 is CASRRQNSNTGELFF. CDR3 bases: TGTGCCAGCAGACGACAGAACTCAAACACCGGGGAGCTGTTTTTT. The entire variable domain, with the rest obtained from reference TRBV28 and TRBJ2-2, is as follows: DVKVTQSSRYLVKRTGEKVFLECVQDMDHENMFWYRQDPGLGLRLIYFSYDVKMKEKGDIPEGYSVSREKKERFSLILESASTNQTSMYLCASRRQNSNTGELFFGEGSRLTVL.

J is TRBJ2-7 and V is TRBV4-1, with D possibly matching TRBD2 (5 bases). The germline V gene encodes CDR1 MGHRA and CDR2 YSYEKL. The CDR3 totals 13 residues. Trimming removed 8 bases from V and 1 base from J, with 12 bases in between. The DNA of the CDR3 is TGCGCCAGCTCCCGGACTCAGTCCTACGAGCAGTACTTC. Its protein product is CASSRTQSYEQYF.

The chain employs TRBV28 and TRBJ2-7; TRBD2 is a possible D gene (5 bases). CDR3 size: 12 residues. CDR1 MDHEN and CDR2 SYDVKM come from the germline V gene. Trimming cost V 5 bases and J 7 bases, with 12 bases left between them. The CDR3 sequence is CASSVWSGEQYF. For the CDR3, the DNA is TGTGCCAGCAGTGTCTGGTCGGGGGAGCAGTACTTC. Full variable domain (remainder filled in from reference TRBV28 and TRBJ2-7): DVKVTQSSRYLVKRTGEKVFLECVQDMDHENMFWYRQDPGLGLRLIYFSYDVKMKEKGDIPEGYSVSREKKERFSLILESASTNQTSMYLCASSVWSGEQYFGPGTRLTVT.

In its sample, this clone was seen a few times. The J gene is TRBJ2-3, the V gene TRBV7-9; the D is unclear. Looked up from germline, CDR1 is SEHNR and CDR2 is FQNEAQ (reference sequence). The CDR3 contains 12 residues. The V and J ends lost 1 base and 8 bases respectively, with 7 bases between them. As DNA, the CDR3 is TGTGCCAGCAGCTTAGAAACCGGTACGCAGTATTTT. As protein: CASSLETGTQYF.

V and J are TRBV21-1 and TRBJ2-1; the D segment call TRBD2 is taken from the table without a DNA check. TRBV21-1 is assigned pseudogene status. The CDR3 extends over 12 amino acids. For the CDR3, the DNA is TGTGCCAGCACCCCAAGGGAGAATGAGCAGTTCTTC. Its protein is CASTPRENEQFF.

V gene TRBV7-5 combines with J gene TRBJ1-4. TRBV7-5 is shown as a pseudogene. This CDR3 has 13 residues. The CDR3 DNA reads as TGTGTCAGAAGTACCCTTGGAGGGGAAAAACTGTTTTTT. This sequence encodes CVRSTLGGEKLFF.